The rows below give T cell receptor beta chains drawn from one sample of a study of blood T cell repertoires in COVID-19. Sequenced by immunoSEQ multiplex PCR; TCRdb stores in-frame clones only, minus some. The sample has fewer than 200,000 clones; roughly 80% are singletons. The sequenced sample consisted of PBMCs or T cells enriched from blood (not recorded which). The receptors derive from a woman in her forties or fifties who had recovered from COVID-19. The CDR3 runs from the conserved cysteine through the conserved F or W. D genes are given only for firm matches. Size tells how often a clone was seen (once, few, many) or the class of an expanded clone, and some rows leave it out.

d_call clone_size j_call v_call cdr3_aa cdr3_nt
- - TRBJ1-1 TRBV3-1/TRBV3-2 CASSLNPGARNTEAFF TGTGCCAGCAGTCTCAACCCAGGGGCCCGGAACACTGAAGCTTTCTTT
TRBD1 - TRBJ1-1 TRBV5-1 CASSPGTGGTEAFF TGCGCCAGCAGCCCCGGGACAGGGGGGACTGAAGCTTTCTTT
- once TRBJ1-1 TRBV5-1 CASSLVPDTEAFF TGCGCCAGCAGCTTGGTGCCGGACACTGAAGCTTTCTTT
- - TRBJ1-5 TRBV19 CASSIGGENQPQHF TGTGCCAGTAGTATTGGGGGGGAAAATCAGCCCCAGCATTTT
- - TRBJ1-6 TRBV28 CASSSAGLRGNSPLHF TGTGCCAGCAGTTCCGCCGGTCTCAGGGGCAATTCACCCCTCCACTTT
TRBD2 - TRBJ2-1 TRBV5-1 CASSTGGWTSDNNEQFF TGCGCCAGCAGCACGGGGGGCTGGACTAGCGATAACAATGAGCAGTTCTTC
- - TRBJ2-7 TRBV12-3/TRBV12-4 CASSLGGEQYF TGTGCCAGCAGTTTAGGAGGCGAGCAGTACTTC
- - TRBJ1-1 TRBV2 CASSKQAVAEAFF TGTGCCAGCAGTAAACAGGCTGTGGCTGAAGCTTTCTTT
TRBD2 few TRBJ2-3 TRBV19 CASMRLAHSTDTQYF TGTGCCAGTATGAGACTAGCGCATAGCACAGATACGCAGTATTTT
- - TRBJ2-1 TRBV9 CASSFPTGVSGEPYNEQFF TGTGCCAGCAGCTTTCCGACGGGTGTTTCGGGTGAGCCCTACAATGAGCAGTTCTTC
TRBD2 - TRBJ2-3 TRBV18 CASSRGTSGSTDTQYF TGTGCCAGCTCAAGAGGGACTAGCGGCAGCACAGATACGCAGTATTTT
- many TRBJ2-7 TRBV25-1 CASSELSRGGEQYF TGTGCCAGCTCCGAGTTAAGCAGGGGCGGCGAGCAGTACTTC
- - TRBJ2-7 TRBV10-2 CASRPSGGSYEQYF TGCGCCAGTAGGCCCTCTGGGGGGAGTTACGAGCAGTACTTC
- - TRBJ1-2 TRBV5-1 CASRLDTNYGYTF TGCGCCAGCAGACTCGACACGAACTATGGCTACACCTTC
- - TRBJ1-4 TRBV28 CASSLRGRGEKLFF TGTGCCAGCAGTTTACGGGGGAGGGGGGAAAAACTGTTTTTT
TRBD2 - TRBJ2-1 TRBV7-7 CASSPTSGSDYNEQFF TGTGCCAGCAGCCCGACTAGCGGGAGCGATTATAATGAGCAGTTCTTC
- - TRBJ1-4 TRBV6-5 CASSYGVNEKLFF TGTGCCAGCAGTTACGGAGTTAATGAAAAACTGTTTTTT
TRBD1 - TRBJ2-3 TRBV4-2 CASSQESAGGNTQYF TGTGCCAGCAGCCAAGAGTCGGCAGGGGGAAATACGCAGTATTTT
- - TRBJ2-2 TRBV7-3 CASSLRPNTGELFF TGTGCCAGCAGCTTAAGGCCGAACACCGGGGAGCTGTTTTTT
- few TRBJ2-2 TRBV3-1/TRBV3-2 CASSPSGPNTGELFF TGTGCCAGCAGCCCCTCAGGCCCGAACACCGGGGAGCTGTTTTTT
TRBD1 few TRBJ1-1 TRBV10-1 CASSRDSSTEAFF TGCGCCAGCAGTCGGGACAGCAGCACTGAAGCTTTCTTT
- - TRBJ1-1 TRBV7-2 CASSSLGGANTEAFF TGTGCCAGCAGCTCATTGGGGGGTGCGAACACTGAAGCTTTCTTT
TRBD1 - TRBJ1-1 TRBV28 CASSFPQGTVRAFF TGTGCCAGCAGTTTTCCACAGGGGACAGTCCGAGCTTTCTTT
- few TRBJ1-3 TRBV30 CAWSVLGNTIYF TGTGCCTGGAGTGTACTCGGAAACACCATATATTTT
TRBD2 - TRBJ2-3 TRBV11-2 CASSSGGTAGAYTDTQYF TGTGCCAGCAGCTCGGGGGGGACGGCGGGGGCTTACACAGATACGCAGTATTTT
- - TRBJ1-4 TRBV6-2/TRBV6-3 CASSYGLTATNEKLFF TGTGCCAGCAGTTACGGGCTGACAGCAACTAATGAAAAACTGTTTTTT
TRBD2 - TRBJ2-1 TRBV25-1 CASRGTSASSYNEQFF TGTGCCAGCAGGGGGACTAGCGCCAGCTCCTACAATGAGCAGTTCTTC
- - TRBJ2-3 TRBV7-6 CASSLGSGIRTDTQYF TGTGCCAGCAGCTTAGGCTCAGGGATTCGCACAGATACGCAGTATTTT